The rows below give T cell receptor beta chains drawn from one sample of a study of T-cell memory formation after mild COVID-19. TCRdb passed the 5' RACE reads through MiXCR, listing each CDR3 protein once. The sample consists of about 110,000 distinct CDR3 sequences, over 15% of them appearing once. Sequences were obtained from PBMCs or a T cell subset sorted from them (not recorded which). These receptors were taken from a man aged 18 to 35 who had mild COVID-19 (a few samples of this study predate the infection). Cell type and time point are not known. CDR3s include the opening cysteine and the closing phenylalanine or tryptophan. Each record gives: J gene, clone size, D gene, V gene, CDR3 protein, CDR3 DNA. D genes are given only for firm matches. Rows give clone size only sometimes, using once, few, many, or a class for an expanded clone.

>TRBJ2-1|-|TRBD2|TRBV7-9
CASSPVEGLAAFMEQFF
TGTGCCAGCAGCCCCGTTGAGGGACTAGCGGCCTTTATGGAGCAGTTCTTC
>TRBJ1-5|few|TRBD1|TRBV6-2/TRBV6-3
CASSRTGQRQPQHF
TGTGCCAGCAGTCGGACAGGTCAACGTCAGCCCCAGCATTTT
>TRBJ2-1|few|-|TRBV7-6
CASSLALGNEQFF
TGTGCCAGCAGCTTAGCCCTCGGCAATGAGCAGTTCTTC
>TRBJ1-2|-|-|TRBV5-1
CASSPDRYNYTF
TGCGCCAGCAGCCCTGACAGGTATAACTACACCTTC
>TRBJ1-4|-|-|TRBV7-2
CASSSFRGSYEKLFF
TGTGCCAGCAGCTCCTTCAGGGGCTCTTATGAAAAACTGTTTTTT
>TRBJ2-5|many|TRBD2|TRBV7-3
CASSLTGGSETQYF
TGTGCCAGCAGCTTGACGGGGGGTTCAGAGACCCAGTACTTC
>TRBJ1-5|-|-|TRBV20-1
CSAREPGAHQPQHF
TGCAGTGCTAGAGAGCCGGGGGCGCATCAGCCCCAGCATTTT
>TRBJ2-1|few|-|TRBV5-6
CASSRLVHEQFF
TGTGCCAGCAGTCGACTAGTTCATGAGCAGTTCTTC
>TRBJ2-1|-|-|TRBV10-2
CASSAWRRDEQFF
TGCGCCAGCAGTGCTTGGAGACGGGATGAGCAGTTCTTC
>TRBJ2-7|-|TRBD2|TRBV7-3
CASSLRRGAPYEQYF
TGTGCCAGCAGCTTACGGCGGGGGGCTCCCTACGAGCAGTACTTC
>TRBJ2-3|-|TRBD1|TRBV7-3
CASSLFRAGTGADTQYF
TGTGCCAGCAGCTTATTCCGGGCCGGGACAGGGGCAGATACGCAGTATTTT
>TRBJ1-6|few|TRBD1|TRBV20-1
CSARDPDRGFYNSPLHF
TGCAGTGCTAGAGATCCGGACAGGGGGTTCTATAATTCACCCCTCCACTTT
>TRBJ2-3|-|-|TRBV11-2
CASSLDIRLNKQYF
TGTGCCAGCAGCTTAGATATCAGACTAAACAAGCAGTATTTT
>TRBJ2-6|few|-|TRBV20-1
CSAGVTGANVLTF
TGCAGTGCAGGGGTTACTGGGGCCAACGTCCTGACTTTC
>TRBJ1-4|-|-|TRBV12-3/TRBV12-4
CASSLGGFGEKLFF
TGTGCCAGCAGTTTAGGGGGATTTGGTGAAAAACTGTTTTTT
>TRBJ1-2|-|-|TRBV27
CASSLSAGPYGYTF
TGTGCCAGCAGTTTATCGGCAGGGCCCTATGGCTACACCTTC
>TRBJ2-4|-|-|TRBV6-5
CASSPRVKNIQYF
TGTGCCAGCAGTCCCCGAGTCAAAAACATTCAGTACTTC
>TRBJ2-5|few|TRBD1|TRBV12-3/TRBV12-4
CASSLGQWETQYF
TGTGCCAGCAGTTTGGGACAGTGGGAGACCCAGTACTTC
>TRBJ1-5|many|-|TRBV7-8
CASSLRRVDQPQHF
TGTGCCAGCAGCTTAAGGAGGGTGGATCAGCCCCAGCATTTT
>TRBJ1-2|-|-|TRBV5-1
CASSFGSTYGYTF
TGCGCCAGCAGCTTTGGGTCGACTTATGGCTACACCTTC
>TRBJ1-5|-|TRBD1|TRBV7-9
CASSTGAGRNQPQHF
TGTGCCAGCAGCACAGGGGCGGGGCGGAATCAGCCCCAGCATTTT
>TRBJ2-3|once|TRBD2|TRBV28
CASTLAGVDTQYF
TGTGCCAGCACCCTAGCGGGGGTAGATACGCAGTATTTT
>TRBJ2-2|few|-|TRBV5-6
CASSFSLVPNTGELFF
TGTGCCAGCAGCTTCTCCCTAGTTCCTAACACCGGGGAGCTGTTTTTT
>TRBJ1-4|few|TRBD1|TRBV7-2
CASSFKTGPEKLFF
TGTGCCAGCAGCTTCAAGACAGGGCCGGAAAAACTGTTTTTT
>TRBJ2-5|few|-|TRBV4-3
CASSQEASRQETQYF
TGCGCCAGCAGCCAAGAGGCTAGCCGCCAAGAGACCCAGTACTTC
>TRBJ2-3|few|-|TRBV5-1
CASREAPGGTDTQYF
TGCGCCAGCAGAGAGGCTCCGGGGGGCACAGATACGCAGTATTTT
>TRBJ2-3|many|TRBD2|TRBV4-2
CASSQAPAGGTDTQYF
TGTGCCAGCAGCCAGGCCCCAGCGGGGGGCACAGATACGCAGTATTTT
>TRBJ2-4|-|TRBD1|TRBV25-1
CASSAGQVGGNIQYF
TGTGCCAGCAGTGCAGGACAGGTTGGGGGAAACATTCAGTACTTC
>TRBJ2-7|few|TRBD1|TRBV12-3/TRBV12-4
CASSLRRTGVVYEQYF
TGTGCCAGCAGTCTACGACGGACAGGGGTTGTTTACGAGCAGTACTTC
>TRBJ2-5|few|-|TRBV7-2
CASSPAGLGETQYF
TGTGCCAGCAGCCCCGCAGGACTCGGGGAGACCCAGTACTTC
>TRBJ2-3|many|-|TRBV7-2
CASSSPFRDTQYF
TGTGCCAGCAGCTCTCCTTTCCGGGATACGCAGTATTTT
>TRBJ2-1|few|-|TRBV3-1
CASSQGGLRNEQFF
TGTGCCAGCAGCCAAGGGGGACTTCGCAATGAGCAGTTCTTC
>TRBJ1-2|few|-|TRBV6-5
CASRRDGYYGYTF
TGTGCCAGCAGGAGAGACGGATACTATGGCTACACCTTC
>TRBJ2-5|-|TRBD2|TRBV10-3
CAISAWTSETQYF
TGTGCCATCAGTGCGTGGACTAGTGAGACCCAGTACTTC
>TRBJ1-5|-|-|TRBV7-2
CASSLNQGQPQHF
TGTGCCAGCAGCTTAAATCAGGGTCAGCCCCAGCATTTT
>TRBJ1-1|few|-|TRBV20-1
CSARGTATNTEAFF
TGCAGTGCTAGAGGGACCGCAACGAACACTGAAGCTTTCTTT
>TRBJ2-5|-|-|TRBV6-6
CASSYLAEETQYF
TGTGCCAGCAGTTACTTGGCAGAAGAGACCCAGTACTTC
>TRBJ2-7|few|TRBD1|TRBV2
CASTTTGIIYEQYF
TGTGCCAGCACCACGACAGGGATAATCTACGAGCAGTACTTC
>TRBJ2-2|-|-|TRBV20-1
CSARDPREGLTGELFF
TGCAGTGCTAGAGATCCGAGGGAAGGACTTACCGGGGAGCTGTTTTTT
>TRBJ2-3|few|TRBD1|TRBV5-6
CASSLHPGTGTDTQYF
TGTGCCAGCAGCTTACATCCCGGGACAGGGACAGATACGCAGTATTTT
>TRBJ1-6|many|-|TRBV12-3/TRBV12-4
CASSYQGNNSPLHF
TGTGCCAGCAGTTACCAGGGCAATAATTCACCCCTCCACTTT
>TRBJ2-2|-|-|TRBV15
CASEEDGRRGRELFF
TGTGCCTCTGAGGAGGACGGCCGACGGGGTCGGGAGCTGTTTTTT
>TRBJ1-1|-|-|TRBV30
CAWETGNTEAFF
TGTGCCTGGGAGACGGGGAACACTGAAGCTTTCTTT
>TRBJ2-5|few|TRBD1|TRBV5-1
CASSLRGGDDGETQYF
TGCGCCAGCAGCTTGAGAGGGGGCGACGATGGTGAGACCCAGTACTTC
>TRBJ1-2|-|-|TRBV12-3/TRBV12-4
CASSFGRHGYTF
TGTGCCAGCAGTTTTGGTCGCCATGGCTACACCTTC
>TRBJ2-3|-|TRBD2|TRBV20-1
CSAPGLKGDTQYF
TGCAGTGCCCCGGGACTAAAGGGAGATACGCAGTATTTT
>TRBJ1-5|-|-|TRBV6-5
CASSSINVRSNQPQHF
TGTGCCAGCAGTTCCATTAACGTGAGGAGCAATCAGCCCCAGCATTTT
>TRBJ2-1|few|-|TRBV18
CASSPRAANEQFF
TGTGCCAGCTCACCACGGGCCGCCAATGAGCAGTTCTTC
>TRBJ1-5|-|-|TRBV3-1
CASSQDPVQPQHF
TGTGCCAGCAGCCAAGATCCAGTTCAGCCCCAGCATTTT
>TRBJ2-3|many|TRBD1|TRBV5-1
CASGGQFTDTQYF
TGCGCCAGCGGGGGACAGTTCACAGATACGCAGTATTTT
>TRBJ2-3|-|-|TRBV12-3/TRBV12-4
CASSFFGQKTDTQYF
TGTGCCAGCAGTTTCTTCGGACAGAAAACAGATACGCAGTATTTT